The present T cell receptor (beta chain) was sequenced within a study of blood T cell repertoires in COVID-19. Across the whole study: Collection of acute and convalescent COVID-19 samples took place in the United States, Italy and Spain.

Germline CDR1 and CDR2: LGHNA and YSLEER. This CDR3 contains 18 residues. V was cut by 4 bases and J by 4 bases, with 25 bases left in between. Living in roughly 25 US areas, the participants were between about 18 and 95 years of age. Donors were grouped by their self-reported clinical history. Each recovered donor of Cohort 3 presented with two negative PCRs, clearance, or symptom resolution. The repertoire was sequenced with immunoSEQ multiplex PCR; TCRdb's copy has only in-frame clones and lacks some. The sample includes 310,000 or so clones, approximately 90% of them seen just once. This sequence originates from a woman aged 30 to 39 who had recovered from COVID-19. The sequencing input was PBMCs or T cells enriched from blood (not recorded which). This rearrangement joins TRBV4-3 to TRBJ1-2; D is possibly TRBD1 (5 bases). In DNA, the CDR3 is TGCGCCAGCAGCCCTACAACACCAGACAGTCCGCCAATCTATGGCTACACCTTC. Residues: CASSPTTPDSPPIYGYTF.